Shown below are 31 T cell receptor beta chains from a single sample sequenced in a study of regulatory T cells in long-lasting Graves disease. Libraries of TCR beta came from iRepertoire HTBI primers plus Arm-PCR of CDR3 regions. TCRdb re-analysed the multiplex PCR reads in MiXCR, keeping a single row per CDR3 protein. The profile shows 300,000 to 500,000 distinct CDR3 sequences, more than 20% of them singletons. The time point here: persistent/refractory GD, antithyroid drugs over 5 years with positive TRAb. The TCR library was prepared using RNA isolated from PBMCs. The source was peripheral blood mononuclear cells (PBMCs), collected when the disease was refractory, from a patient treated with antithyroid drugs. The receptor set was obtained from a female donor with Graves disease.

Written as DNA, the CDR3 is TGTGCCAGCAGTTACTCCGACAGGGTTGTGACTGAAGCTTTCTTT. Translating gives CASSYSDRVVTEAFF. The gene calls are TRBV6-5 and TRBJ1-1; TRBD1 matches at 7 bases. The CDR3 totals 15 residues. Trimming took 0 bases from V and 5 from J; bases not matched to a gene: 6. Looked up from germline, CDR1 is MNHEY and CDR2 is SVGAGI.

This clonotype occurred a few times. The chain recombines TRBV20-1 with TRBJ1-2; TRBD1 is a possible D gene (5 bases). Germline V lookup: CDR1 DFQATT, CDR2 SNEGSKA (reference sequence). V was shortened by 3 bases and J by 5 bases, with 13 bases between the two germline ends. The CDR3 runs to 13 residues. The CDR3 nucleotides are TGCAGTGCTAGTGACGCGGGGGTTTATGGCTACACCTTC. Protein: CSASDAGVYGYTF.

The CDR3 loop is CASSDRTNGELFF. The CDR3 coding sequence is TGTGCCAGCAGCGACCGGACTAATGGGGAGCTGTTTTTT. V usage is TRBV9 and J usage is TRBJ2-2, with D possibly being TRBD2 (6 bases). V was cut by 3 bases and J by 8 bases, with 11 bases left in between. The CDR3 runs 13 residues. Germline CDR1 and CDR2: SGDLS and YYNGEE.

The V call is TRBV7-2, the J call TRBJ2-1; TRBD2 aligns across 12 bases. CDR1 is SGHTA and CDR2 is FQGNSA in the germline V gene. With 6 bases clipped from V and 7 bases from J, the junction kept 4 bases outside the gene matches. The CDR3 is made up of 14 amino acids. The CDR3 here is CASRRLAGDNEQFF. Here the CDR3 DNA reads TGTGCCAGCAGGAGACTAGCGGGAGATAATGAGCAGTTCTTC.

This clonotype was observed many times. Here the CDR3 reads CSASLVGLGYTF. DNA of the CDR3: TGCAGTGCTAGTTTGGTGGGTCTCGGCTACACCTTC. The chain employs TRBV20-1 and TRBJ1-2, with no clear D. Germline-derived CDR1 and CDR2 are DFQATT and SNEGSKA (reference sequence). The V gene lost 3 bases and the J gene lost 8 bases, with 13 bases spanning the gap. This CDR3 region has 12 residues.

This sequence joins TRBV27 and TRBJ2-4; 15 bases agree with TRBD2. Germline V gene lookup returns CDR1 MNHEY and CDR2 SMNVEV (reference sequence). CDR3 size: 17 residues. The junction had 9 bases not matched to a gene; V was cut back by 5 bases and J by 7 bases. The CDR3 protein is CASSPIGTSGRSNIQYF. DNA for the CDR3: TGTGCCAGCAGTCCAATAGGGACTAGCGGGAGGTCGAACATTCAGTACTTC.

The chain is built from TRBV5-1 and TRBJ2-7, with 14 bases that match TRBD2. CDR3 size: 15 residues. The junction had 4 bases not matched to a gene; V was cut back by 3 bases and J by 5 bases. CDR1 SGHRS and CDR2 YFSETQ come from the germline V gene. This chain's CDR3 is CASSWGLAGVNEQYF. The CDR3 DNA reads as TGCGCCAGCAGCTGGGGACTAGCGGGAGTCAACGAGCAGTACTTC.

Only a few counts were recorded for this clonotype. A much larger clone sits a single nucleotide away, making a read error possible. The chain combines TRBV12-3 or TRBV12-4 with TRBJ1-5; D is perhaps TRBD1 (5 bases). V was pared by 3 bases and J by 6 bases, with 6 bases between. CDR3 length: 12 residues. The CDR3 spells CASSFRGQPQHF. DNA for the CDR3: TGTGCCAGCAGTTTTAGGGGTCAGCCCCAGCATTTT.

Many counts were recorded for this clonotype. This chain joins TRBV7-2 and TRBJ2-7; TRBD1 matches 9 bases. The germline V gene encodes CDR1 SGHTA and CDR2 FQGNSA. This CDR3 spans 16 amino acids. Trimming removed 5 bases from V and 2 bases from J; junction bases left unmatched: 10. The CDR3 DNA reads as TGTGCCAGCAGCACACATCCCGGGACAGGGACCTACGAGCAGTACTTC. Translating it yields CASSTHPGTGTYEQYF.

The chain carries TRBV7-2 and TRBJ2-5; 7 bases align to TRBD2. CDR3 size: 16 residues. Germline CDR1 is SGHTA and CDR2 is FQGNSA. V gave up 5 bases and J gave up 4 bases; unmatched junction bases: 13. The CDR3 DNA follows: TGTGCCAGCAGCCTAGGGCCCCGGCGGGAGTCAGAGACCCAGTACTTC. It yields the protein CASSLGPRRESETQYF.

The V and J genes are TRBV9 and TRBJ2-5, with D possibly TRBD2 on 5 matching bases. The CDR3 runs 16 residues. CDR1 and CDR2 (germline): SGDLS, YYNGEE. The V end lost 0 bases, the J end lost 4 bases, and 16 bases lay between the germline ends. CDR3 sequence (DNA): TGTGCCAGCAGCGTAGCCACCGGGGTTTCAGGAGAGACCCAGTACTTC. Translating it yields CASSVATGVSGETQYF.

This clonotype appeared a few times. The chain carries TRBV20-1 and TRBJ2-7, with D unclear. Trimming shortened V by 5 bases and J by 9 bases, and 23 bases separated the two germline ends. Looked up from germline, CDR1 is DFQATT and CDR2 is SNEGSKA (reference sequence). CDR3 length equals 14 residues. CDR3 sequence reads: CSAQETGGVGGQYF. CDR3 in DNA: TGCAGTGCTCAAGAGACGGGCGGCGTGGGTGGGCAGTACTTC.

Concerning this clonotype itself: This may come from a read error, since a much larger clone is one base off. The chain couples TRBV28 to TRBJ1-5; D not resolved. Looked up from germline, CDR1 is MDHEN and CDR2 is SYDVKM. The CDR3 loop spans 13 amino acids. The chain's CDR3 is CASRFPSNQPQHF. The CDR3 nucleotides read TGTGCCAGCCGTTTTCCTAGCAATCAGCCCCAGCATTTT.

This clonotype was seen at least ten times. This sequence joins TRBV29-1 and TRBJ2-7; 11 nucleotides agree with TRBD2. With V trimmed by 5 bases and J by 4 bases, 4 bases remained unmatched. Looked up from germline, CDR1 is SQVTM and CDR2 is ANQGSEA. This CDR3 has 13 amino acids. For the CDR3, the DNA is TGCAGCGTTCGACTAGCGGGATCGTACGAGCAGTACTTC. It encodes CSVRLAGSYEQYF.

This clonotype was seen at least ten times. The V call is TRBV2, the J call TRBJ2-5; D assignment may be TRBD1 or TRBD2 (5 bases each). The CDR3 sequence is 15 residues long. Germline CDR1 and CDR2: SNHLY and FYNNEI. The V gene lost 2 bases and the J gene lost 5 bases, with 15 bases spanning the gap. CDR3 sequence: CASSERGGGPETQYF. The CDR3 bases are TGTGCCAGCAGTGAACGGGGCGGAGGCCCGGAGACCCAGTACTTC. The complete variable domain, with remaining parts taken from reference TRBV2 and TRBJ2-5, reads EPEVTQTPSHQVTQMGQEVILRCVPISNHLYFYWYRQILGQKVEFLVSFYNNEISEKSEIFDDQFSVERPDGSNFTLKIRSTKLEDSAMYFCASSERGGGPETQYFGPGTRLLVL.

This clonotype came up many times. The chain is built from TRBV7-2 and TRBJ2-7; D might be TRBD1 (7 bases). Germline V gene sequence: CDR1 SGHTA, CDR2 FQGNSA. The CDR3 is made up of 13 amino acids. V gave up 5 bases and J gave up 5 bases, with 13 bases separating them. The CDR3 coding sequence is TGTGCCAGCAGCGAATCAGGGGGGAACGAGCAGTACTTC. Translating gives CASSESGGNEQYF.

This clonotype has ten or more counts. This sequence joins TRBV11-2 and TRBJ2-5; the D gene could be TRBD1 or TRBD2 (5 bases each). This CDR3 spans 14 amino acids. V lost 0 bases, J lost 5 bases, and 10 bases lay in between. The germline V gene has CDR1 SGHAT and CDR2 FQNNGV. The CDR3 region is CASSLEWGTETQYF. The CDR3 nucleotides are TGTGCCAGCAGCTTAGAATGGGGGACCGAGACCCAGTACTTC.

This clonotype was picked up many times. The CDR3 DNA sequence: TGTGCCAGCAGCTTAAGGGGAGCAACTGAAGCTTTCTTT. This encodes CASSLRGATEAFF. J is TRBJ1-1 and V is TRBV7-2; D might be TRBD1 (5 bases). The V end lost 2 bases, the J end lost 5 bases, and 9 bases lay between the germline ends. The CDR3 runs to 13 residues. Germline CDR1 is SGHTA and CDR2 is FQGNSA.

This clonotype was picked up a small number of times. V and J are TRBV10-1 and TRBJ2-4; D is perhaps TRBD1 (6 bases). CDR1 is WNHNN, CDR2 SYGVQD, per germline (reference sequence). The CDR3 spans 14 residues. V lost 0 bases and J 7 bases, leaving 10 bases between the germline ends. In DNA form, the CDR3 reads TGCGCCAGCAGTGAGTCTCTTACAGGGAACATTCAGTACTTC. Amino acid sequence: CASSESLTGNIQYF.

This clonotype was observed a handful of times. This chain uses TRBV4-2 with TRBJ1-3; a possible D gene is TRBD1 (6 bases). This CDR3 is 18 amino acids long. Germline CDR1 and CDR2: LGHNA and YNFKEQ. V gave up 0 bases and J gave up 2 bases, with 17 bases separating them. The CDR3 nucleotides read TGTGCCAGCAGCCAAGATCGAGGGGACACTTTCACTGGAAACACCATATATTTT. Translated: CASSQDRGDTFTGNTIYF.

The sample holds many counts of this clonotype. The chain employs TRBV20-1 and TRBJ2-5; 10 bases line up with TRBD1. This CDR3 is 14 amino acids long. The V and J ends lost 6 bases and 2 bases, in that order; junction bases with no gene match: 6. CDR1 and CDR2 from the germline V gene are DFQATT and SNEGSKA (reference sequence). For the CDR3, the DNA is TGCAGTGCAGAGGGACAGGGGAAACAAGAGACCCAGTACTTC. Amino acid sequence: CSAEGQGKQETQYF.

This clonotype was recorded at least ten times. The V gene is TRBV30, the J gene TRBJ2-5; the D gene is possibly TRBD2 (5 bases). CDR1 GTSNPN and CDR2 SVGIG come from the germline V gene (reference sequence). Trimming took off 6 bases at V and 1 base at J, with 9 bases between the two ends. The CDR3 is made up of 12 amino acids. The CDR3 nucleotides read TGTGCCTGTCTACTAGGCCAAGAGACCCAGTACTTC. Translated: CACLLGQETQYF. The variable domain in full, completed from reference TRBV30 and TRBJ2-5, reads SQTIHQWPATLVQPVGSPLSLECTVEGTSNPNLYWYRQAAGRGLQLLFYSVGIGQISSEVPQNLSASRPQDRQFILSSKKLLLSDSGFYLCACLLGQETQYFGPGTRLLVL.

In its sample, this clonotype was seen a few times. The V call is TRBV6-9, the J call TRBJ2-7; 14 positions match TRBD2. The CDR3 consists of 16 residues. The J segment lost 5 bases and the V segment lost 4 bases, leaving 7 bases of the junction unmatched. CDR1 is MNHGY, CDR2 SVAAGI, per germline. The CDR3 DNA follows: TGTGCCAGCAGTTCGCGACTAGCGGGAGGGGATGACGAGCAGTACTTC. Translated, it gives CASSSRLAGGDDEQYF.

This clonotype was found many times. CDR3 nucleotide sequence: TGTGCCATCAGTGAGCCCCCAAGGAGGACCCAGTACTTC. It translates to CAISEPPRRTQYF. The V call is TRBV10-3, the J call TRBJ2-5; no firm D call. CDR1 ENHRY and CDR2 SYGVKD come from the germline V gene. The V end lost 2 bases, the J end lost 7 bases, and 11 bases lay between the germline ends. This CDR3 is 13 amino acids long.

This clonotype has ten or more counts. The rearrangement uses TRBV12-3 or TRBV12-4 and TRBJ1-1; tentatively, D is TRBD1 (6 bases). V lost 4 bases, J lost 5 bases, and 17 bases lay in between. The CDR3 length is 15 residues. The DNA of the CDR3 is TGTGCCAGCAGTTCCAACAGGGTTAGAGAAACTGAAGCTTTCTTT. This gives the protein CASSSNRVRETEAFF.

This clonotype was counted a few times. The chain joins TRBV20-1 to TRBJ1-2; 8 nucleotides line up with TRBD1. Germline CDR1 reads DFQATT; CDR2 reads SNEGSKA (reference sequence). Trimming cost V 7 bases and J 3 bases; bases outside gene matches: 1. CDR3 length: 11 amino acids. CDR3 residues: CSGTGHYGYTF. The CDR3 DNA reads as TGCAGTGGGACAGGGCACTATGGCTACACCTTC.

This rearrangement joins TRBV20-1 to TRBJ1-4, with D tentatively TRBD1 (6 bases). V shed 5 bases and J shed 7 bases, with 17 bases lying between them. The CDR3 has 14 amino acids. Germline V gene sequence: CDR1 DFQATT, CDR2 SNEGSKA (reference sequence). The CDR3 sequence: CSAPDTGNSEKLFF. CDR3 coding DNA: TGCAGTGCTCCAGATACAGGGAATTCTGAAAAACTGTTTTTT.

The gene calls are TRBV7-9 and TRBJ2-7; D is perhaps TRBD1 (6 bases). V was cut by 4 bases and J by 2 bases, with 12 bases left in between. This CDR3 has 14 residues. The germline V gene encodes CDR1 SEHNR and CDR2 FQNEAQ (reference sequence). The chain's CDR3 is CASSSRDKPYEQYF. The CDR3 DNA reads TGTGCCAGCAGCTCCCGGGACAAGCCCTACGAGCAGTACTTC.

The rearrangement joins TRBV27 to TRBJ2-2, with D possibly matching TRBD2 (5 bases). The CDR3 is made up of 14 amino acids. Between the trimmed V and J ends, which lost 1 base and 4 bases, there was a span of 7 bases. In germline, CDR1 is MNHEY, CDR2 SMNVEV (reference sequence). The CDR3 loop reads CASSLLAITGELFF. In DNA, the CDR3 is TGTGCCAGCAGTTTATTAGCGATCACCGGGGAGCTGTTTTTT.

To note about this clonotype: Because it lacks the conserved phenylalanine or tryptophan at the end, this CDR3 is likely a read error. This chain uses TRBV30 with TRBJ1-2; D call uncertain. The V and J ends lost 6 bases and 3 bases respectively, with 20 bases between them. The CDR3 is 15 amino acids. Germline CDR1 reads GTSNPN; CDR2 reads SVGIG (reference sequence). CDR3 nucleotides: TGTGCCTGCAGAAACCGGCGGGATGGGGACTATGGCTACACCCTC. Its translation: CACRNRRDGDYGYTL.

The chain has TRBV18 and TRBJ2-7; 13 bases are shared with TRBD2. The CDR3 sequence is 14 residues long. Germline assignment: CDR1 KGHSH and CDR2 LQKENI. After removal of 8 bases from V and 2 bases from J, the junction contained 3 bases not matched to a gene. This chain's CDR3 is CASTTSGGTYEQYF. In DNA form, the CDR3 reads TGTGCCAGCACGACTAGCGGGGGGACCTACGAGCAGTACTTC.